The clone carrying this T cell receptor (beta chain) was seen repeatedly, ten times or more. This sample was included in a study of identical twins. Through template switching, a universal primer site was introduced, and the cDNA contained unique molecular identifiers. TCRdb analysed the 5' RACE reads with MiXCR anew, one entry per CDR3 protein. The table includes some 240,000 distinct CDR3 sequences, about 8.9% detected once. This sample was shared with a second study, whose subject was yellow fever vaccine responses in identical twins.

Sequenced material: CD8+ T cells sorted from blood. This receptor was taken from a woman younger than 30 in good health.

Here the CDR3 reads CASSPAGQVTETQYF. CDR3 in DNA: TGTGCCAGCAGTCCAGCGGGACAGGTCACAGAGACCCAGTACTTC. The V and J genes are TRBV28 and TRBJ2-5; possible D gene TRBD1, 8 bases. Trimming took 5 bases from V and 4 from J, leaving 17 bases between them. Germline lookup yields CDR1 MDHEN and CDR2 SYDVKM. CDR3 length equals 15 residues.